A selection of T cell receptor beta chains follows, all from one sample in a study of T cell repertoires in cytomegalovirus infection. MiXCR was run by TCRdb on the reads, yielding one entry per CDR3 protein. There are approximately 750,000 distinct CDR3 sequences in the sample; roughly 36% occur only once, and roughly 2.9% lies in the top ten. Specimen: PBMCs. The receptor source for this set is a human donor in good health (CMV status not recorded). Some clones in this sample may be carry-over from other donors' samples. Both conserved end residues are part of each CDR3. The order of the fields is V gene, J gene, clone size, D gene, CDR3 DNA, CDR3 protein. The D gene is left open where the match is weak. Clone size is stated in some rows and not others, as once, few, many or a class when expanded.

>TRBV12-3/TRBV12-4|TRBJ2-3|NA|NA
TGTGCCAGCAGTTTAATGGGCGGCACAGATACGCAGTATTTT
CASSLMGGTDTQYF
>TRBV25-1|TRBJ1-4|few|NA
TGTGCCAGCAGCCTGATGGGGGGGCGAGTTGAAAAACTGTTTTTT
CASSLMGGRVEKLFF
>TRBV5-1|TRBJ2-4|NA|NA
TGCGCCAGCAGCACGAAAGGACGGGACCCAGCCAAAAACATTCAGTACTTC
CASSTKGRDPAKNIQYF
>TRBV3-1|TRBJ1-2|NA|TRBD1
TGTGCCAGCAGCCCGGAAGGGGGCCGGGGCTACACCTTC
CASSPEGGRGYTF
>TRBV28|TRBJ1-4|NA|NA
TGTGCCAGCAGTCAACCCTCAAGAGCAGGAGAAAAACTGTTTTTT
CASSQPSRAGEKLFF
>TRBV3-1|TRBJ1-2|NA|TRBD1
TGTGCCAGCAGCCAAGATCGCGCAGGGGGCGTCTATGGCTACACCTTC
CASSQDRAGGVYGYTF
>TRBV19|TRBJ2-6|few|NA
TGTGCCAGTAGTCAGAGGTGGGGGGTCGCTGGGGCCAACGTCCTGACTTTC
CASSQRWGVAGANVLTF
>TRBV7-2|TRBJ2-3|NA|NA
TGTGCCAGCAGCTTCGTATCGGTTGGAGTAGATACGCAGTATTTT
CASSFVSVGVDTQYF
>TRBV29-1|TRBJ2-5|NA|TRBD2
TGCAGCGTAGGGGTGACTAGCGGGAAGAAGATGGGGGAGACCCAGTACTTC
CSVGVTSGKKMGETQYF
>TRBV12-3/TRBV12-4|TRBJ2-5|few|NA
TGTGCCAGCAGAAGACAGCAAGAGACCCAGTACTTC
CASRRQQETQYF
>TRBV4-1|TRBJ2-5|few|TRBD2
TGCGCCAGCAGCCAAGTTACGGGGGGGGTAAGGGGGACCCAGTACTTC
CASSQVTGGVRGTQYF
>TRBV7-2|TRBJ2-4|NA|NA
TGTGACAGCAGCTTAGTCGGGGGGCTAAGGAACATTCAGTACTTC
CDSSLVGGLRNIQYF
>TRBV11-3|TRBJ2-3|NA|NA
TGTGCCAGCAGCTTAGTGCGGAGGGGGACCACAGATACGCAGTATTTT
CASSLVRRGTTDTQYF
>TRBV29-1|TRBJ2-5|NA|TRBD1
TGCAGCGTCGCCTTATGGGACAGTCCTCAAGAGACCCAGTACTTC
CSVALWDSPQETQYF
>TRBV28|TRBJ2-5|NA|TRBD1
TGTGCCAGCAGTCACCCGACAGGGTGGAAGACCCAGTACTTC
CASSHPTGWKTQYF
>TRBV11-3|TRBJ2-1|NA|NA
TGTGCCAGCAGCTTAGATGTTGGCGGTTACAATGAGCAGTTCTTC
CASSLDVGGYNEQFF
>TRBV27|TRBJ1-5|once|NA
TGTGCCAGCAGTCCCATGACATCTTTTAATCCGCCCCAGCATTTT
CASSPMTSFNPPQHF
>TRBV2|TRBJ2-4|NA|TRBD2
TGTGCCAGCAACTTTGCGGGAGGACTAGCCAAAAACATTCAGTACTTC
CASNFAGGLAKNIQYF
>TRBV7-2|TRBJ1-3|NA|TRBD1
TGTGCCAGCAGCCCCCGGGACAGGAAATCTGGAAACACCATATATTTT
CASSPRDRKSGNTIYF
>TRBV6-5|TRBJ2-2|NA|TRBD2
TGTGCCAGCAGTTACTCGGGACTAGCGACTAACACCGGGGAGCTGTTTTTT
CASSYSGLATNTGELFF
>TRBV4-1|TRBJ1-1|NA|NA
TGCGCCAGCAGCGGCCAAGGTAGGGCAGGGAGGGACACTGAAGCTTTCTTT
CASSGQGRAGRDTEAFF
>TRBV27|TRBJ2-1|once|TRBD1
TGTGCCAGCAGTTTCCAGGCCGGGACAGGAAGCAATGAGCAGTTCTTC
CASSFQAGTGSNEQFF
>TRBV15|TRBJ1-6|NA|NA
TGTGCCACCAGCAGAGATCTTGTTAGCTCCTATAATTCACCCCTCCACTTT
CATSRDLVSSYNSPLHF
>TRBV20-1|TRBJ1-1|NA|NA
TGCAGTGCCACGTTACGGGGGAGCCACACTGAAGCTTTCTTT
CSATLRGSHTEAFF
>TRBV7-7|TRBJ2-5|many|NA
TGTGCTAGCAGCTTAGCCATAGGGTTTGAAGAGACCCAGTACTTC
CASSLAIGFEETQYF
>TRBV12-3/TRBV12-4|TRBJ2-3|NA|NA
TGTGCCAGCAGTTTCTATCCGGGGGGCAATACAGATACGCAGTATTTT
CASSFYPGGNTDTQYF
>TRBV11-2|TRBJ2-7|NA|NA
TGTGCCAGCAGCTTAGGAATGGGTCGAGGTGCCGAGCAGTACTTC
CASSLGMGRGAEQYF
>TRBV27|TRBJ2-3|NA|TRBD2
TGTGCCAGCAGCATTGGGAGGGGCGATACGCAGTATTTT
CASSIGRGDTQYF
>TRBV7-2|TRBJ2-7|many|NA
TGTGCCAGCAGCTTGCGGGGTAGAGACCACGAGCAGTACTTC
CASSLRGRDHEQYF
>TRBV11-3|TRBJ1-1|NA|TRBD1
TGTGCCAGCAGCCCCGGACAGGACACTGAAGCTTTCTTT
CASSPGQDTEAFF
>TRBV2|TRBJ2-7|NA|TRBD1
TGTGCCAGCAGAATCGGTGGGACAGGGGTATACGAGCAGTACTTC
CASRIGGTGVYEQYF
>TRBV20-1|TRBJ2-1|NA|NA
TGCAGCGGCAGCTCTTACAATGAGCAGTTCTTC
CSGSSYNEQFF
>TRBV10-3|TRBJ2-7|few|TRBD2
TGTGCCATCAGTGACCCCACCGGGACTAGCTTTTCCTACGAGCAGTACTTC
CAISDPTGTSFSYEQYF
>TRBV28|TRBJ1-2|NA|TRBD1
TGTGCCAGCGGACCCGGACAGGAGGTTAACTATGGCTACACCTTC
CASGPGQEVNYGYTF
>TRBV29-1|TRBJ2-7|NA|TRBD1
TGCAGCGTTGGCCAGGGGACAGGGTCCTACGAGCAGTACTTC
CSVGQGTGSYEQYF
>TRBV2|TRBJ2-7|few|NA
TGTGCCAGCGGGCGGGACACAGACTACGAGCAGTACTTC
CASGRDTDYEQYF
>TRBV7-2|TRBJ1-2|NA|NA
TGTGCCAGCAAAATAGGGGCCCGACTGGAAGGCTACACCTTC
CASKIGARLEGYTF
>TRBV29-1|TRBJ2-5|few|NA
TGCAGCGTTGTAACCAAGGCAGGGTTAGAGGAGACCCAGTACTTC
CSVVTKAGLEETQYF
>TRBV9|TRBJ1-6|NA|NA
TGTGCCAGCAGCGTAGGGGCAGAGAATTCACCCCTCCACTTT
CASSVGAENSPLHF
>TRBV7-8|TRBJ2-5|many|TRBD1
TGTGCCAGCAGCTCCCGGGACAGGGTGGTAGAGACCCAGTACTTC
CASSSRDRVVETQYF
>TRBV12-3/TRBV12-4|TRBJ1-5|NA|TRBD1
TGTGCCAGCAGTCCGCACGACAGGGTCCATCAGCCCCAGCATTTT
CASSPHDRVHQPQHF
>TRBV2|TRBJ1-1|few|NA
TGTGCCAGCTGGGGGGCGAGGGACACTGAAGCTTTCTTT
CASWGARDTEAFF
>TRBV5-4|TRBJ2-7|NA|TRBD1
TGTGCCAGCAGCGGCGACAGGGTATTCGACGAGCAGTACTTC
CASSGDRVFDEQYF
>TRBV19|TRBJ1-5|few|NA
TGTGCCAGCCTCCCGCGGGACCTCCTCAATCAGCCCCAGCATTTT
CASLPRDLLNQPQHF
>TRBV28|TRBJ1-5|few|NA
TGTGCCAGCAGCCCTCCCCTGGGTTTAAGTCAGCCCCAGCATTTT
CASSPPLGLSQPQHF
>TRBV6-1|TRBJ2-7|few|TRBD1
TGTGCCAGCAGCGGACAGGGAAGTCGCCACGAGCAGTACTTC
CASSGQGSRHEQYF
>TRBV12-3/TRBV12-4|TRBJ2-7|NA|TRBD2
TGTGCCAGCAGTCCTAGCGGGGGACGCAACTACGAGCAGTACTTC
CASSPSGGRNYEQYF
>TRBV7-6|TRBJ2-1|few|TRBD2
TGTGCCAGCAGCATCCGCGGGAGCGGGAGGGCCTTTGACAATGAGCAGTTCTTC
CASSIRGSGRAFDNEQFF
>TRBV3-1|TRBJ2-2|NA|NA
TGTGCCAGCAGCCGGCACAGGGATACCGGGGAGCTGTTTTTT
CASSRHRDTGELFF
>TRBV7-9|TRBJ2-2|NA|NA
TGTGCCAGCAGCTTAGATGGGGTACGAGAGCTGTTTTTT
CASSLDGVRELFF
>TRBV6-1|TRBJ1-4|few|NA
TGTGCCAGCAATGCGGCCTGGCTTAATGAAAAACTGTTTTTT
CASNAAWLNEKLFF
>TRBV15|TRBJ2-1|NA|TRBD1
TGTGCCACCAGCCTGGACAGGGCGGGGAACAATGAGCAGTTCTTC
CATSLDRAGNNEQFF
>TRBV19|TRBJ1-5|few|NA
TGTGCCAGTAGTATAGAGGCAGGGAATAATCAGCCCCAGCATTTT
CASSIEAGNNQPQHF
>TRBV7-2|TRBJ1-2|few|NA
TGTGCCAGCAGACACCTATCGGGTGGCTATGGCTACACCTTC
CASRHLSGGYGYTF
>TRBV4-1|TRBJ1-2|NA|TRBD1
TGCGCCAGCAGCCGGGACAGGGGGGAATTCTATGGCTACACCTTC
CASSRDRGEFYGYTF